This TCR beta chain appears in the sequencing data of a study of regulatory T cells in long-lasting Graves disease. Time point denoted: newly diagnosed GD, antithyroid drugs for less than 3 months. After RNA was extracted from PBMCs, the TCR library was made from it. Graves' disease was diagnosed by American Thyroid Association guidelines. Study outcomes and limitations: There was favoring of TRBV28, TRBJ1-2 and TRBJ2-5 in persistent disease.

Researchers made TCR beta libraries by using iRepertoire HTBI primers and running Arm-PCR on CDR3 regions. Using its own MiXCR run on the multiplex PCR reads, TCRdb lists one record per CDR3 protein. Seen here are roughly 350,000 distinct CDR3 sequences, about 16% observed once, and the top ten hold 20%. CDR1 is SGHTA and CDR2 is FQGTGA in the germline V gene. The V and J ends lost 6 bases and 7 bases, in that order; junction bases with no gene match: 9. The CDR3 sequence is 16 residues long. This clonotype has just a few counts. Its cognate antigen is unknown. This sample was shared with a second study, whose subject was T cells in Graves' hyperthyroidism and ophthalmopathy.

The material sequenced was peripheral blood mononuclear cells (PBMCs), taken at new diagnosis, from a patient treated with antithyroid drugs. The rearrangement uses TRBV7-3 and TRBJ2-2; 12 positions agree with TRBD2. The source of this sequence is a woman between 18 and 29 years old with Graves disease. CDR3 amino acids: CASRRTSGDEGGELFF. CDR3 DNA sequence: TGTGCCAGCAGAAGGACTAGCGGGGACGAGGGCGGGGAGCTGTTTTTT.